Each of the 27 T cell receptor beta chains below was sequenced from the same sample in a study of molecular identifiers for immune sequencing clone quantification. Using its own MiXCR run on the PCR reads, TCRdb lists one record per CDR3 protein. The table lists 90,000 or so distinct CDR3 sequences, approximately 23% of them singletons. Input material: naive CD8+ T cells from blood, with Jurkat cell RNA spiked in. The subset is: FACS-sorted CD8+CD4-CCR7+CD45RA+ naive T cells. Receptors originate from a human donor in good health. Some libraries in this study had Jurkat cell RNA spiked in.

This clonotype came up many times. Lacking the conserved final phenylalanine or tryptophan, this CDR3 likely reflects a read error. The limits of the CDR3 on the DNA are not certain, so only TCRdb's listed CDR3 is given. The chain joins TRBV29-1 to TRBJ1-1; the tabulated D call, TRBD1, remains unverified against the DNA. Germline assignment: CDR1 SQVTM and CDR2 ANQGSEA. With termini counted, the CDR3 has 12 amino acids. CDR3 region: CSVELDREIFLG.

This clonotype has at least ten counts. The chain carries TRBV3-1 and TRBJ2-7, with a tentative D call TRBD2 (6 bases). The length of the CDR3 is 14 residues. V gave up 0 bases and J gave up 4 bases, with 10 bases separating them. Germline lookup yields CDR1 LGHDT and CDR2 YNNKEL (reference sequence). CDR3 residues: CASSQETTSYEQYF. CDR3 nucleotides: TGTGCCAGCAGCCAAGAAACGACTAGTTACGAGCAGTACTTC.

With regard to this clonotype: A much larger clone lies a single base off, so this may be a read error. CDR3 amino acids: CASPRFHWNTGELFF. DNA of the CDR3: TGTGCCAGCCCCCGCTTCCATTGGAACACCGGGGAGCTGTTTTTT. This sequence joins TRBV19 and TRBJ2-2, with no clear D. V lost 9 bases, J lost 1 base, and 15 bases lay in between. From germline, CDR1 is LNHDA and CDR2 SQIVND (reference sequence). There are 15 residues in the CDR3.

The gene calls are TRBV7-2 and TRBJ1-1, with D possibly being TRBD1 (5 bases). From germline, CDR1 is SGHTA and CDR2 FQGNSA. CDR3 size: 15 residues. Trimming pared 2 bases from V and 3 bases from J, leaving 13 bases between. DNA for the CDR3: TGTGCCAGCAGCTTAAGTAATAGGGGATACACTGAAGCTTTCTTT. Translation gives CASSLSNRGYTEAFF.

J is TRBJ1-6 and V is TRBV7-9; D gene unclear. Germline V gene data show CDR1 as SEHNR and CDR2 as FQNEAQ (reference sequence). This CDR3 spans 17 amino acids. Trimming removed 5 bases at V and 5 bases at J, with 19 bases between. Here the CDR3 DNA reads TGTGCCAGCAGCGGGCCCGTTCTAGGGAGGGATAATTCACCCCTCCACTTT. It specifies CASSGPVLGRDNSPLHF.

With respect to this clonotype: This may arise from a read error, as a much more abundant clone is one base away. This chain uses TRBV7-9 with TRBJ1-1; D is unclear. CDR3 size: 14 residues. The germline V gene encodes CDR1 SEHNR and CDR2 FQNEAQ (reference sequence). The CDR3 loop is CASSLLTVNAEAFF. CDR3 bases: TGTGCCAGCAGCTTGCTAACCGTGAACGCTGAAGCTTTCTTT.

As regards this clonotype: Since no conserved phenylalanine or tryptophan closes the CDR3, a read error is the likely cause. CDR3 bases: TGCGCCAGCAGCCAAGTTGGGAGGTACGAGCAGTACTAC. Protein: CASSQVGRYEQYY. The rearrangement uses TRBV4-1 and TRBJ2-7; tentatively, D is TRBD2 (6 bases). CDR3 length equals 13 residues. The ends were cut back, 1 base at V and 4 bases at J, with 8 bases in the middle. Germline loops: CDR1 MGHRA, CDR2 YSYEKL.

The rearrangement links TRBV4-3 to TRBJ2-3; D may correspond to TRBD1 or TRBD2 (5 bases each). CDR3 length equals 15 residues. Germline loops: CDR1 LGHNA, CDR2 YSLEER. V lost 1 base and J lost 5, with 13 bases in between. In DNA, the CDR3 is TGCGCCAGCAGCCAAGTTCGCAGGGCGGGAGATACGCAGTATTTT. Translation gives CASSQVRRAGDTQYF.

The chain joins TRBV10-3 to TRBJ2-1, with D perhaps TRBD1 or TRBD2 (6 bases each). CDR1 and CDR2 (germline): ENHRY, SYGVKD. With 2 bases removed from V and 2 bases from J, the gap between germline ends came to 16 bases. The CDR3 covers 17 residues. The CDR3 is CAISEPLTGAAYNEQFF. The CDR3 DNA sequence: TGTGCCATCAGTGAGCCACTCACGGGGGCAGCCTACAATGAGCAGTTCTTC.

This clonotype was seen a handful of times. V is TRBV7-9 and J is TRBJ2-7, with TRBD2 identical over 8 bases. Germline CDR1 and CDR2: SEHNR and FQNEAQ (reference sequence). This CDR3 is built from 14 residues. The trim removed 7 bases at V and 1 base at J, leaving 6 bases unmatched. Here the CDR3 reads CASTGGDQSYEQYF. The CDR3 coding sequence is TGTGCCAGCACCGGGGGGGACCAGTCCTACGAGCAGTACTTC.

On this clonotype: A read error may explain this, as a much larger clone is one base away. The CDR3 protein is CPSSDLTEAFF. CDR3 DNA: TGCCCCAGCAGCGACCTCACTGAAGCTTTCTTT. The rearrangement joins TRBV5-1 to TRBJ1-1, with D uncertain. Germline lookup yields CDR1 SGHRS and CDR2 YFSETQ. There are 11 residues in the CDR3.

This clonotype was seen at least ten times. The rearrangement uses TRBV4-3 and TRBJ2-7; the match to TRBD2 covers 11 bases. Per the germline V gene, CDR1 is LGHNA and CDR2 is YSLEER. V shed 0 bases, J shed 5 bases, and the junction held 12 bases outside the gene matches. This CDR3 is built from 18 residues. CDR3 sequence: CASSQDSVALAGAHEQYF. The CDR3 DNA sequence: TGCGCCAGCAGCCAAGATTCAGTTGCACTAGCGGGGGCGCACGAGCAGTACTTC.

On this clonotype itself: A much larger clone lies a single base off, so this may be a read error. This rearrangement joins TRBV7-9 to TRBJ1-1; weak D call: TRBD1 (6 bases). This CDR3 has 15 amino acids. CDR1 is SEHNR and CDR2 is FQNEAQ in the germline V gene (reference sequence). Trimming cost V 5 bases and J 5 bases, with 18 bases left between them. The CDR3 sequence is CASSPPAAGVTEAFF. As DNA, the CDR3 is TGTGCCAGCAGCCCGCCGGCGGCAGGGGTGACTGAAGCTTTCTTT.

This clonotype appeared a single time. A junction end diverges from the germline sequence, so it may reflect a read error. The chain is built from TRBV7-9 and TRBJ2-3; D remains unclear. The length of the CDR3 is 13 residues. Looked up from germline, CDR1 is SEHNR and CDR2 is FQNEAQ (reference sequence). The CDR3 sequence: CASRLPGPATPYF. In DNA form, the CDR3 reads TGTGCCAGCCGCTTACCGGGCCCCGCTACGCCGTATTTT. Full variable domain (remainder filled in from reference TRBV7-9 and TRBJ2-3): DTGVSQNPRHKITKRGQNVTFRCDPISEHNRLYWYRQTLGQGPEFLTYFQNEAQLEKSRLLSDRFSAERPKGSFSTLEIQRTEQGDSAMYLCASRLPGPATPYFGPGTRLTVL.

At least ten counts were recorded for this clonotype. V is TRBV19 and J is TRBJ1-4; maybe TRBD1 (5 bases). V lost 3 bases, J lost 4 bases, and 15 bases lay in between. Germline V gene sequence: CDR1 LNHDA, CDR2 SQIVND (reference sequence). CDR3 length: 16 amino acids. CDR3 residues: CASSMGTGGYNEKLFF. CDR3 nucleotides: TGTGCCAGTAGTATGGGGACCGGAGGGTATAATGAAAAACTGTTTTTT.

This clonotype came up many times. The chain uses TRBV20-1 and TRBJ2-2; D uncertain. The V end lost 3 bases, the J end lost 1 base, and 0 bases lay between the germline ends. The CDR3 contains 11 residues. The germline CDR1 and CDR2 sequences are DFQATT and SNEGSKA (reference sequence). The CDR3 bases are TGCAGTGCTAGGAACACCGGGGAGCTGTTTTTT. Protein product: CSARNTGELFF.

In the case of this clonotype: This may come from a read error, since a much larger clone is one base off. The chain couples TRBV7-9 to TRBJ2-3; TRBD2 matches 7 bases. Germline V gives CDR1 SEHNR, CDR2 FQNEAQ (reference sequence). This CDR3 has 15 residues. For the CDR3, the DNA is TGTGCCAGCAGCCCCGGACTAGGAGGTCCAGATACGCAGTGTTTT. It is translated as CASSPGLGGPDTQCF.

As concerns this clonotype: A clone one base away is much larger, so this may be a read error. The V and J genes are TRBV4-3 and TRBJ2-1, with D possibly being TRBD2 (6 bases). The germline CDR1 and CDR2 sequences are LGHNA and YSLEER. The CDR3 is made up of 16 amino acids. Here the CDR3 DNA reads TGCGCCAGCAGCCAAGAGCGAGGGACTCTCGTCAATGAGCAGTCCTTC. Protein sequence: CASSQERGTLVNEQSF.

This clonotype was counted a few times. The chain joins TRBV7-9 to TRBJ1-1, with D perhaps TRBD1 (5 bases). Germline CDR1 SEHNR, CDR2 FQNEAQ (reference sequence). The CDR3 is made up of 17 amino acids. V lost 1 base to trimming and J lost 0 bases, with 15 bases between them. The CDR3 sequence: CASSLGDVTVMNTEAFF. CDR3 DNA: TGTGCCAGCAGCTTAGGGGACGTCACAGTCATGAACACTGAAGCTTTCTTT.

Comments on this clonotype: A junction end diverges from the germline sequence, so it may reflect a read error. CDR3 DNA sequence: TGTGCCAGCAGCTCAACACTCGGGACTACTTCTAGCACAGATGCGCAGTATTTT. Protein product: CASSSTLGTTSSTDAQYF. The rearrangement uses TRBV7-9 and TRBJ2-3; 7 bases are a match to TRBD2. This CDR3 comprises 18 residues. Germline CDR1 SEHNR, CDR2 FQNEAQ (reference sequence).

This clonotype was detected a few times. The gene calls are TRBV6-5 and TRBJ1-1; 7 bases agree with TRBD1. The CDR3 totals 14 residues. Germline trimming cut 5 bases from V and 3 bases from J; bases unmatched to any gene: 6. Germline lookup yields CDR1 MNHEY and CDR2 SVGAGI. The CDR3 is CASSPGTAHTEAFF. The CDR3 DNA reads as TGTGCCAGCAGTCCCGGGACAGCGCACACTGAAGCTTTCTTT.

The chain employs TRBV6-5 and TRBJ1-2, with a weak D call TRBD1 (5 bases). CDR3 size: 14 residues. Trimming took off 0 bases at V and 4 bases at J, with 9 bases between the two ends. Per the germline V gene, CDR1 is MNHEY and CDR2 is SVGAGI. CDR3: CASSYSGGGYGYTF. CDR3 DNA: TGTGCCAGCAGTTACTCCGGGGGGGGCTATGGCTACACCTTC.

This clonotype came up a few times. The rearrangement uses TRBV19 and TRBJ2-1; D remains ambiguous. CDR3 length equals 11 residues. The germline CDR1 and CDR2 sequences are LNHDA and SQIVND (reference sequence). Trimming stripped 8 bases from V and 7 bases from J, with 9 bases between. CDR3 DNA sequence: TGTGCCAGTGAACTGGGGAATGAGCAGTTCTTC. The encoded protein is CASELGNEQFF.

With respect to this clonotype: This clone may be a read error of a much larger clone one base away. This chain connects TRBV20-1 to TRBJ1-5; D gene uncertain. Germline V gene data show CDR1 as DFQATT and CDR2 as SNEGSKA (reference sequence). Deletions cut 0 bases from V and 9 bases from J, with 21 bases between. This CDR3 is 16 amino acids long. CDR3 loop: CSARDLAEQPYRPQHF. DNA for the CDR3: TGCAGTGCTAGAGATCTGGCGGAGCAACCTTATCGGCCCCAGCATTTT.

CDR3 sequence (DNA): TGTGCCAGCAGCCCCCCCCCGGGACAGCAAGAGACCCAGTACTTC. Its protein is CASSPPPGQQETQYF. The chain joins TRBV9 to TRBJ2-5; 7 bases map to TRBD1. In germline, CDR1 is SGDLS, CDR2 YYNGEE. This CDR3 has 15 amino acids. With V trimmed by 4 bases and J by 2 bases, 8 bases remained unmatched.

This clonotype turned up a few times. The chain uses TRBV6-2 or TRBV6-3 and TRBJ2-1; 13 nucleotides align to TRBD2. Germline V CDR1 and CDR2: MNHEY, SVGEGT. Losses at the gene ends were 7 bases for V and 7 bases for J; bases not matched to a gene: 4. This CDR3 comprises 14 residues. For the CDR3, the DNA is TGTGCCAGCACGCCGGGACTAGCGGGGAATGAGCAGTTCTTC. It is translated as CASTPGLAGNEQFF.

This chain joins TRBV2 and TRBJ2-1; 7 bases fit TRBD2. This CDR3 comprises 17 residues. Germline loops: CDR1 SNHLY, CDR2 FYNNEI. With 2 bases clipped from V and 9 bases from J, the junction kept 16 bases outside the gene matches. The CDR3, as DNA: TGTGCCAGCAGTGAATGGTTTGTGGCTAGCGGAGAGGGTGAGCAGTTCTTC. This codes for CASSEWFVASGEGEQFF.